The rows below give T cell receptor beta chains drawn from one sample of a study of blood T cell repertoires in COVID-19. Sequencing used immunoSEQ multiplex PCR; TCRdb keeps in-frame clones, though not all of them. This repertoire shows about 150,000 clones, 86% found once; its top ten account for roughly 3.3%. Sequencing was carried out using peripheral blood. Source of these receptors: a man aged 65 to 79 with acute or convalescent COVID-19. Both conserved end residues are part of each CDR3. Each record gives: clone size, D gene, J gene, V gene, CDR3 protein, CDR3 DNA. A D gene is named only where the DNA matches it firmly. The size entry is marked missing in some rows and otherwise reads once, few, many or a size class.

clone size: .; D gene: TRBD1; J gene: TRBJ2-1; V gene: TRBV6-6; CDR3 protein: CASSKLGTDNEQFF; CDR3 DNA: TGTGCCAGCAGTAAACTCGGGACAGACAATGAGCAGTTCTTC
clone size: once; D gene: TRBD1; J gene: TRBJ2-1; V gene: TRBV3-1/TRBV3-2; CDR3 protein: CASSERTGGWGEQFF; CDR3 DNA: TGTGCCAGCAGCGAACGGACAGGGGGGTGGGGTGAGCAGTTCTTC
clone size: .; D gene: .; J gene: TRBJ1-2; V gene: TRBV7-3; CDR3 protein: CASTPGRGVGYTF; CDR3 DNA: TGTGCCAGCACCCCTGGACGCGGGGTTGGCTACACCTTC
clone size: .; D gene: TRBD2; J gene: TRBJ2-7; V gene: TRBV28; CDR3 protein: CASSIGTSVYEQYF; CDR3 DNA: TGTGCCAGCAGTATAGGGACTAGCGTATACGAGCAGTACTTC
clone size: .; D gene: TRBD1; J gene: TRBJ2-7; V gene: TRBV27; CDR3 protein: CASSSWDSYEQYF; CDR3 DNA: TGTGCCAGCAGTTCCTGGGACAGCTACGAGCAGTACTTC
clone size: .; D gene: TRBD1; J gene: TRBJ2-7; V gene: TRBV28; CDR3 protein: CASSSPTGANGEQYF; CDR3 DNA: TGTGCCAGCAGTTCGCCTACAGGGGCCAACGGGGAGCAGTACTTC
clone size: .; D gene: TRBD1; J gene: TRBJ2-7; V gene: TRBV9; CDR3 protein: CASSVDAGTGSHEQYF; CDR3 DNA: TGTGCCAGCAGCGTAGATGCCGGGACAGGGTCCCACGAGCAGTACTTC
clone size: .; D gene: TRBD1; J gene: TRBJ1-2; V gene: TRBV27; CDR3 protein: CASSDRAPNYGYTF; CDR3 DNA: TGTGCCAGCAGTGACAGGGCCCCTAACTATGGCTACACCTTC
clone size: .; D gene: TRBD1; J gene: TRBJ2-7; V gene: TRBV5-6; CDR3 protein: CASSRNTKGQTYEQYF; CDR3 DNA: TGTGCCAGCAGCCGGAATACTAAGGGACAGACATACGAGCAGTACTTC
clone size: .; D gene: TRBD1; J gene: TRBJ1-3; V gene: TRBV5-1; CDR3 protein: CASSTQGVGNTIYF; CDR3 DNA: TGCGCCAGCAGCACACAGGGGGTAGGAAACACCATATATTTT
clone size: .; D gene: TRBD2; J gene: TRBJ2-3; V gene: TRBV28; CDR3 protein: CASSFPGLAGGPDTQYF; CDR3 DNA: TGTGCCAGCAGTTTCCCGGGACTAGCGGGAGGGCCAGATACGCAGTATTTT
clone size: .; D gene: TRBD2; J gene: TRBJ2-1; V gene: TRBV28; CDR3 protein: CASSSSLAASYNEQFF; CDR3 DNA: TGTGCCAGCAGTTCGTCCCTAGCGGCCTCTTACAATGAGCAGTTCTTC
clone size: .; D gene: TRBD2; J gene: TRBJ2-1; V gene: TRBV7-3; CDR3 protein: CASSLEAGGLAGVYEQFF; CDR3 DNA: TGTGCCAGCAGCTTAGAAGCAGGAGGACTAGCGGGAGTCTATGAGCAGTTCTTC
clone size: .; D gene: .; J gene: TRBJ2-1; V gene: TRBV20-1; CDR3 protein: CSASVRLDLLRNEQFF; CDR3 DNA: TGCAGTGCTAGTGTCCGACTAGATTTACTACGGAATGAGCAGTTCTTC